This T cell receptor (beta chain) was sequenced during a study of blood T cell repertoires in COVID-19. Original data processing: Estimates of nucleated cell counts were drawn from the amplification of reference gene primers. Generated by immunoSEQ multiplex PCR, the TCRdb table keeps only in-frame clones and is missing some. The DNA gave D and trimming, while V, J and clone size come from that table. The sample contains approximately 110,000 clones, around nine tenths of which appear only once. The sequence was collected from a woman aged 45 to 65 with active or convalescent COVID-19. Sequenced input: peripheral blood.

The DNA for the CDR3 is TGTGCCAGCAGTACCGACTCAGGGGGCGGTCGAGAGACCCAGTACTTC. It translates to CASSTDSGGGRETQYF. The V gene is TRBV28, the J gene TRBJ2-5; 8 bases match TRBD1. The CDR3 loop spans 16 amino acids. Germline V lookup: CDR1 MDHEN, CDR2 SYDVKM. V shed 5 bases and J 4 bases; nucleotides not matched to a gene: 12.